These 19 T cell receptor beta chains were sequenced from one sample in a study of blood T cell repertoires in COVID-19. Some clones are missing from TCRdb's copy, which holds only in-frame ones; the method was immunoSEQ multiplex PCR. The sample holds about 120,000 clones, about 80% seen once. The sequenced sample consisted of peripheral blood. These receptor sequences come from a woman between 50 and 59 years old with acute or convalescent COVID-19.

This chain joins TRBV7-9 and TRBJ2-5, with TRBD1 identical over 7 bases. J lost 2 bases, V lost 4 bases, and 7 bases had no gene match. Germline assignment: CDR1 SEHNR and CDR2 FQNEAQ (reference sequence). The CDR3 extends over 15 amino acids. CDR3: CASSWYRDSQETQYF. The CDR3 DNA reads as TGTGCCAGCAGCTGGTATCGGGACAGTCAAGAGACCCAGTACTTC.

The CDR3 bases are TGTGCCAGCAGTGAACAGGGGATGACTAATGAAAAACTGTTTTTT. Translating it yields CASSEQGMTNEKLFF. The genes are TRBV2 and TRBJ1-4; possibly TRBD1 for D (6 bases). Deletions cut 2 bases from V and 2 bases from J, with 9 bases between. Per the germline V gene, CDR1 is SNHLY and CDR2 is FYNNEI. CDR3 length: 15 residues.

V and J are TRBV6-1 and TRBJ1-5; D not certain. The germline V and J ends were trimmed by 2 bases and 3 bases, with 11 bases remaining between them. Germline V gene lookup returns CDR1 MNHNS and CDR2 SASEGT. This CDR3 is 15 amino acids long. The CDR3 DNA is TGTGCCAGCAGTGAACTTTCACTCGACAATCAGCCCCAGCATTTT. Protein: CASSELSLDNQPQHF.

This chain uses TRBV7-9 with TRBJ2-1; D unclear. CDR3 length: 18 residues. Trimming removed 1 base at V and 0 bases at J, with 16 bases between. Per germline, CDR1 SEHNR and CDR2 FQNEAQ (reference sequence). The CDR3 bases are TGTGCCAGCAGCTTAGGGAGAAACACCTTTCGCTCCTACAATGAGCAGTTCTTC. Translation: CASSLGRNTFRSYNEQFF.

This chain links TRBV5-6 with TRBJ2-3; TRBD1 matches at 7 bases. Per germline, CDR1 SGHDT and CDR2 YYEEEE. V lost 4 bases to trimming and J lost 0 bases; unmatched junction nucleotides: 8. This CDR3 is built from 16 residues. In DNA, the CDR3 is TGTGCCAGCAGCGGGACAGCAATGACTAGCACAGATACGCAGTATTTT. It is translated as CASSGTAMTSTDTQYF.

The CDR3 loop is CASSPRVSWNSPLHF. CDR3 bases: TGTGCCAGTAGTCCCAGGGTTTCGTGGAATTCACCCCTCCACTTT. The V gene is TRBV19, the J gene TRBJ1-6, with a weak D call TRBD1 (5 bases). The V and J ends lost 5 bases and 7 bases respectively, with 15 bases between them. Germline loops: CDR1 LNHDA, CDR2 SQIVND (reference sequence). The CDR3 contains 15 residues.

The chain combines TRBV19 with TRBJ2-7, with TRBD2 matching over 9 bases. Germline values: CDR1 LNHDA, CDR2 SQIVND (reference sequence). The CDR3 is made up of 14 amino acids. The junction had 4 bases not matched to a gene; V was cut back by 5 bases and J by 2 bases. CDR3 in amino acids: CASSLREGTYEQYF. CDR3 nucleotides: TGTGCCAGTAGTTTGCGGGAGGGAACCTACGAGCAGTACTTC.

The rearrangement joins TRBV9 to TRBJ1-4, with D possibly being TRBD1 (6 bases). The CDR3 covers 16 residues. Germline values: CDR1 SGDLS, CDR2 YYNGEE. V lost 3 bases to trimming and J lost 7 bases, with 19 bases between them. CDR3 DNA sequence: TGTGCCAGCAGCGCGGACCGAAGGACAGTCGGTGAAAAACTGTTTTTT. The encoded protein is CASSADRRTVGEKLFF. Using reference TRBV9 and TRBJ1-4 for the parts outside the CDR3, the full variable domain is DSGVTQTPKHLITATGQRVTLRCSPRSGDLSVYWYQQSLDQGLQFLIQYYNGEERAKGNILERFSAQQFPDLHSELNLSSLELGDSALYFCASSADRRTVGEKLFFGSGTQLSVL.

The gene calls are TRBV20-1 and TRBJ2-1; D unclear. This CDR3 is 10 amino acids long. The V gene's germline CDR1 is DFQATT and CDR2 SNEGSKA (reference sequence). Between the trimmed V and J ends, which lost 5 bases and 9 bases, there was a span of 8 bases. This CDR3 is CSAHRGEQFF. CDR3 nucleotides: TGCAGTGCTCACCGAGGTGAGCAGTTCTTC.

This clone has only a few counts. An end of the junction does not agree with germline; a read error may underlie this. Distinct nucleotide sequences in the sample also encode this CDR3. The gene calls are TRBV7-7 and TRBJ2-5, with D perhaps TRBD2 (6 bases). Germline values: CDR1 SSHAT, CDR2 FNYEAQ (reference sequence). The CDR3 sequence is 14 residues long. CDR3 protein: CASSPGGSGETQYF. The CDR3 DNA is TGTGCTAGCAGCCCCGGTGGTAGCGGAGAGACCCAGTACTTC.

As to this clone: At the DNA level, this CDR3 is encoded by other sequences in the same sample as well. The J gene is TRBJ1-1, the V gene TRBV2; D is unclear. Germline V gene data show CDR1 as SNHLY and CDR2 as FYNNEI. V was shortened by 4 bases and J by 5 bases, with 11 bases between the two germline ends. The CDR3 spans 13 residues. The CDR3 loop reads CASSVRRDTEAFF. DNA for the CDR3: TGTGCCAGCAGTGTAAGGAGGGATACTGAAGCTTTCTTT.

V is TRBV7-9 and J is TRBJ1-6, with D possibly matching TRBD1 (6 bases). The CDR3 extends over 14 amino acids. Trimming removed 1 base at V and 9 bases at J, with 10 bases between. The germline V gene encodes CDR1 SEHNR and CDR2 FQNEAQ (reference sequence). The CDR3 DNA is TGTGCCAGCAGCTTAGATGCCAGGGGTTCACCCCTCCACTTT. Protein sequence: CASSLDARGSPLHF. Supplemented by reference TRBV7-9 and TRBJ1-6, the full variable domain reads DTGVSQNPRHKITKRGQNVTFRCDPISEHNRLYWYRQTLGQGPEFLTYFQNEAQLEKSRLLSDRFSAERPKGSFSTLEIQRTEQGDSAMYLCASSLDARGSPLHFGNGTRLTVT.

Written as DNA, the CDR3 is TGTGCCAGCAGCTTGGAACAGGGTGGAAATTCACCCCTCCACTTT. Protein product: CASSLEQGGNSPLHF. The V and J genes are TRBV5-4 and TRBJ1-6, with a weak D call TRBD1 (6 bases). The CDR3 covers 15 residues. The V end was cut by 0 bases, the J end by 7 bases, with 11 bases between. CDR1 and CDR2 from the germline V gene are SGHNT and YYREEE (reference sequence).

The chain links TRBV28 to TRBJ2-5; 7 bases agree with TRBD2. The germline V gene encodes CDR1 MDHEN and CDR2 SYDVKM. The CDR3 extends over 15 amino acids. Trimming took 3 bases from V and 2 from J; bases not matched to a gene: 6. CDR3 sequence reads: CASSLSAGTQETQYF. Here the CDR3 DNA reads TGTGCCAGCAGTTTGTCAGCGGGAACGCAAGAGACCCAGTACTTC.

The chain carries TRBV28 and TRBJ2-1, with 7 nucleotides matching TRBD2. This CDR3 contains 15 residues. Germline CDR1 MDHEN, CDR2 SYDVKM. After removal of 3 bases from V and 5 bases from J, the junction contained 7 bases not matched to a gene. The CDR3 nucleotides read TGTGCCAGCAGTTTTCTAGCGGAAGGGGACAATGAGCAGTTCTTC. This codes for CASSFLAEGDNEQFF.

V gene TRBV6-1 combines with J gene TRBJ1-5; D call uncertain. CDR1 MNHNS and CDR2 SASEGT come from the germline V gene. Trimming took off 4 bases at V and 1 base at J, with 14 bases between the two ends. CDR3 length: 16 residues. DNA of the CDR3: TGTGCCAGCAGTGTAGGGAGCTTTTTCAGCAATCAGCCCCAGCATTTT. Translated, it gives CASSVGSFFSNQPQHF.

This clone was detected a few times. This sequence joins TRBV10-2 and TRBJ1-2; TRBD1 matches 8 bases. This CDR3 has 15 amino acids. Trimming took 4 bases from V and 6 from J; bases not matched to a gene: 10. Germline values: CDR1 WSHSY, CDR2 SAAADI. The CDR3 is CASSGPGTGLDGYTF. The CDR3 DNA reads TGCGCCAGCAGTGGACCCGGGACAGGTCTTGATGGCTACACCTTC.

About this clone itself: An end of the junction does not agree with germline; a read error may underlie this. CDR3 DNA sequence: TGCGCCAGCAGCTTGTCGGGACAGAACAATGAGCCCCAGCATTTT. The encoded protein is CASSLSGQNNEPQHF. J is TRBJ1-5 and V is TRBV5-1, with 7 bases aligning to TRBD1. Germline assignment: CDR1 SGHRS and CDR2 YFSETQ. This CDR3 has 15 residues.

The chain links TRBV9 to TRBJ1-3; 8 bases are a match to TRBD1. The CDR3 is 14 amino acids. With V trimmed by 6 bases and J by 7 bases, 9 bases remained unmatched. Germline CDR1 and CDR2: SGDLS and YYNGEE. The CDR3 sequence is CASNPGQGWNTIYF. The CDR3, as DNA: TGTGCCAGCAACCCCGGACAGGGATGGAACACCATATATTTT.